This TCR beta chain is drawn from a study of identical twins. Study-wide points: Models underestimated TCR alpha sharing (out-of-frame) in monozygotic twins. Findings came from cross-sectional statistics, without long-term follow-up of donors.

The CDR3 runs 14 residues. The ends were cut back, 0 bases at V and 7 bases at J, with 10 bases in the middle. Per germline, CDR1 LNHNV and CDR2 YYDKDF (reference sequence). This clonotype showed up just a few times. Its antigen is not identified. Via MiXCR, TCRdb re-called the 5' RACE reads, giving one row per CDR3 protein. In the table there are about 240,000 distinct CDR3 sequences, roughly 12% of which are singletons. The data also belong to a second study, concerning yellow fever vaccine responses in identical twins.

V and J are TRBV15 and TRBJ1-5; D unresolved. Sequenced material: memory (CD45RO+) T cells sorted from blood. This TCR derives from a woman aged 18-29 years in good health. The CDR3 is CATSRDKIVQPQHF. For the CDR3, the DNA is TGTGCCACCAGCAGAGATAAAATCGTGCAGCCCCAGCATTTT.